One sample yielded the 6 T cell receptor beta chains listed below, sequenced in a study of T cell repertoires in cytomegalovirus infection. These receptors have no identified antigens. TCRdb fed the reads into MiXCR, producing one record per CDR3 protein. The repertoire holds 100,000 to 150,000 distinct CDR3 sequences, with 32% as singletons. The sequences come from CD8+ T cells from cultured PBMCs, collected from culture after CMV antigen stimulation. These receptors were obtained from a human donor in good health (CMV status not recorded). Some clones in this sample may be carry-over from other donors' samples.

This clonotype was seen at least ten times. The rearrangement uses TRBV7-2 and TRBJ2-1, with D uncertain. Deletions cut 7 bases from V and 6 bases from J, with 10 bases between. In germline, CDR1 is SGHTA, CDR2 FQGNSA. The CDR3 is 12 amino acids. The CDR3 DNA sequence: TGTGCCAGCACCTCATCCGGCAATGAGCAGTTCTTC. Translating it yields CASTSSGNEQFF. Based on the CDR3 plus reference TRBV7-2 and TRBJ2-1, the full variable domain is GAGVSQSPSNKVTEKGKDVELRCDPISGHTALYWYRQSLGQGLEFLIYFQGNSAPDKSGLPSDRFSAERTGGSVSTLTIQRTQQEDSAVYLCASTSSGNEQFFGPGTRLTVL.

This clonotype has just a few counts. The chain links TRBV11-2 to TRBJ2-7; TRBD1 agrees at 9 bases. J gave up 3 bases and V 5 bases, and 14 bases lay outside the gene matches. From germline, CDR1 is SGHAT and CDR2 FQNNGV. CDR3 length: 17 amino acids. The CDR3 DNA is TGTGCCAGCAGCCTAGGTAGGGGACAGGGATATTTCTACGAGCAGTACTTC. Its protein product is CASSLGRGQGYFYEQYF.

There are a few counts of this clonotype. The rearrangement links TRBV7-9 to TRBJ2-7; maybe TRBD1 (5 bases). This CDR3 has 14 amino acids. V was shortened by 5 bases and J by 6 bases, with 17 bases between the two germline ends. CDR1 is SEHNR, CDR2 FQNEAQ, per germline (reference sequence). This CDR3 reads CASSQFGQDGEQYF. As DNA, the CDR3 is TGTGCCAGCAGCCAATTCGGACAAGACGGCGAGCAGTACTTC.

The chain employs TRBV7-6 and TRBJ1-6; D perhaps matches TRBD1 (6 bases). Germline-derived CDR1 and CDR2 are SGHVS and FNYEAQ. Trimming removed 5 bases from V and 9 bases from J, with 23 bases in between. CDR3 size: 17 residues. The CDR3 here is CASSAEGDLSDGSPLHF. Written as DNA, the CDR3 is TGTGCCAGCAGCGCGGAGGGGGACCTGTCGGATGGTTCACCCCTCCACTTT.

CDR3 loop: CASSLNRATNEKLFF. The CDR3 nucleotides are TGTGCCAGTAGTCTAAACAGAGCAACTAATGAAAAACTGTTTTTT. The chain links TRBV19 to TRBJ1-4; D call uncertain. Trimming stripped 5 bases from V and 0 bases from J, with 10 bases between. The CDR3 has 15 residues. Looked up from germline, CDR1 is LNHDA and CDR2 is SQIVND (reference sequence).

Only a few counts were recorded for this clonotype. The V call is TRBV15, the J call TRBJ1-5; no definite D call. The germline CDR1 and CDR2 sequences are LNHNV and YYDKDF (reference sequence). This CDR3 spans 12 amino acids. Trimming removed 5 bases at V and 0 bases at J, with 2 bases between. CDR3 sequence: CATSFSNQPQHF. The CDR3 region has the DNA TGTGCCACCAGCTTTAGCAATCAGCCCCAGCATTTT.